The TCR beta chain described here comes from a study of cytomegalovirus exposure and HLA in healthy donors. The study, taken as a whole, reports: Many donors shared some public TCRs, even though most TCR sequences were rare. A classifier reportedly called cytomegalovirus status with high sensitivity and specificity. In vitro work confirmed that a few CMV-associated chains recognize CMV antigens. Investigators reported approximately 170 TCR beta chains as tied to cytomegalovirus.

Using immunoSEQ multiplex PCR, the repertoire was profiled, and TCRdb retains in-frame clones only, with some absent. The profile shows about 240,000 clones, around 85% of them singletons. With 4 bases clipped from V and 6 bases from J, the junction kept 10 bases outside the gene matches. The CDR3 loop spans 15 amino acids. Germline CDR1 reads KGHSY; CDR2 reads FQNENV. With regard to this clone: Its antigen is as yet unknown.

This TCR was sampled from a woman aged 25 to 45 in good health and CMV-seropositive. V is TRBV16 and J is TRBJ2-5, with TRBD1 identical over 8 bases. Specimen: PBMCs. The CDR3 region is CASSRSTGVGKTQYF. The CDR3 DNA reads TGTGCCAGCAGCCGATCGACAGGGGTCGGGAAGACCCAGTACTTC.